Below, one T cell receptor (beta chain) is given with its context. Antigen specificity is unknown. These data come from a study of response to subunit inactivated influenza vaccine. A single record per CDR3 protein comes from TCRdb applying MiXCR to the RT-PCR reads. The sample yields hundreds of thousands of distinct CDR3 sequences, less than 20% seen once. Findings of the study overall: Authors suggested each seasonal influenza vaccination recruits few new T cells.

CDR3 length: 15 residues. Trimming pared 4 bases from V and 8 bases from J, leaving 20 bases between. From germline, CDR1 is SGHRS and CDR2 YFSETQ. The gene calls are TRBV5-1 and TRBJ2-3, with D tentatively TRBD1 (7 bases). Specimen: PBMCs from blood, collected 11 to 12 days after vaccination. This TCR derives from a man over 45 who received an inactivated influenza vaccine. CDR3 nucleotide sequence: TGCGCCAGCAGCGCGCAGGACAGGCAGGGGGGTACGCAGTATTTT. This sequence encodes CASSAQDRQGGTQYF.